The next 21 T cell receptor beta chains were all read from a single sample in a study of T cell repertoires in cytomegalovirus infection. These TCRs are of unknown antigen specificity. TCRdb re-analysed the reads in MiXCR, keeping a single row per CDR3 protein. The sample has 640,000 or so distinct CDR3 sequences, around 30% seen once; the top ten hold roughly 18%. Sequencing used cultured PBMCs, obtained from culture after CMV antigen stimulation. These receptor sequences come from a human donor in good health (CMV status not recorded). Some clones in this sample may be carry-over from other donors' samples.

This clonotype was seen a handful of times. V is TRBV12-3 or TRBV12-4 and J is TRBJ1-2, with a weak D call TRBD1 (5 bases). The CDR3 runs 13 residues. V lost 4 bases and J lost 5, with 11 bases in between. CDR3 sequence: CASSSEGSYGYTF. The CDR3 DNA reads TGTGCCAGCAGTTCGGAGGGGTCGTATGGCTACACCTTC.

This chain connects TRBV7-9 to TRBJ2-7; D uncertain. V gave up 1 base and J gave up 6 bases, with 10 bases separating them. The CDR3 has 13 amino acids. Germline values: CDR1 SEHNR, CDR2 FQNEAQ (reference sequence). CDR3 in DNA: TGTGCCAGCAGCTTAGAACTGCTCTCCGAGCAGTACTTC. It translates to CASSLELLSEQYF. The variable domain in full, with the rest retrieved from reference TRBV7-9 and TRBJ2-7, is DTGVSQNPRHKITKRGQNVTFRCDPISEHNRLYWYRQTLGQGPEFLTYFQNEAQLEKSRLLSDRFSAERPKGSFSTLEIQRTEQGDSAMYLCASSLELLSEQYFGPGTRLTVT.

The rearrangement uses TRBV6-5 and TRBJ2-1; tentative D call: TRBD1 (6 bases). V was trimmed by 8 bases and J by 5 bases, leaving 16 bases between them. Per germline, CDR1 MNHEY and CDR2 SVGAGI. This CDR3 region has 14 residues. The CDR3 reads CASASDRRNNEQFF. The CDR3 nucleotides read TGTGCCAGCGCAAGCGACAGGCGTAACAATGAGCAGTTCTTC.

The rearrangement joins TRBV19 to TRBJ2-3, with 7 bases matching TRBD1. V lost 5 bases and J lost 2; bases outside the gene matches: 7. The CDR3 runs to 15 residues. Per the germline V gene, CDR1 is LNHDA and CDR2 is SQIVND (reference sequence). CDR3 in amino acids: CASSSGQIVTDTQYF. The CDR3 bases are TGTGCCAGTAGTTCGGGACAGATTGTCACAGATACGCAGTATTTT.

This clonotype has a count of ten or more. The chain is built from TRBV7-2 and TRBJ1-6, with 8 bases matching TRBD1. CDR1 is SGHTA, CDR2 FQGNSA, per germline. V trimming: 5 bases; J trimming: 7 bases; junction bases outside the gene matches: 4. The length of the CDR3 is 14 residues. The CDR3 DNA sequence: TGTGCCAGCAGCGACAGGGGTCCCAATTCACCCCTCCACTTT. Protein: CASSDRGPNSPLHF.

V is TRBV4-1 and J is TRBJ2-4; possibly TRBD1 or TRBD2 for D (6 bases each). This CDR3 is 18 amino acids long. Germline-derived CDR1 and CDR2 are MGHRA and YSYEKL. Trimming took 2 bases from V and 4 from J, leaving 21 bases between them. The CDR3 sequence is CASSQSFGGLSEKNIQYF. DNA of the CDR3: TGCGCCAGCAGCCAATCGTTTGGGGGGCTGAGCGAAAAAAACATTCAGTACTTC.

The chain has TRBV18 and TRBJ1-1; TRBD1 aligns across 10 bases. V trimming: 0 bases; J trimming: 3 bases; junction bases outside the gene matches: 10. CDR3 length: 18 residues. Looked up from germline, CDR1 is KGHSH and CDR2 is LQKENI. CDR3 DNA: TGTGCCAGCTCACCACCGATAGGGGACAGGGGTCTACACACTGAAGCTTTCTTT. Amino acids: CASSPPIGDRGLHTEAFF.

The rearrangement joins TRBV12-3 or TRBV12-4 to TRBJ2-1; 11 bases align to TRBD2. The length of the CDR3 is 15 residues. With V trimmed by 7 bases and J by 7 bases, 9 bases remained unmatched. The CDR3 DNA is TGTGCCAGCACCCCCACTAGCGGGAGTGTTAATGAGCAGTTCTTC. It is translated as CASTPTSGSVNEQFF.

This clonotype was found a few times. Relative to the germline gene, one junction end is altered; a read error may explain this. The CDR3 nucleotides are TGTGCCAGGAGTGGGAGGGACAGCAATCAGCCCCAGCATTTT. Protein product: CARSGRDSNQPQHF. The chain recombines TRBV2 with TRBJ1-5; possibly TRBD1 for D (5 bases). Looked up from germline, CDR1 is SNHLY and CDR2 is FYNNEI. The CDR3 contains 14 residues. Filled out from reference TRBV2 and TRBJ1-5, the complete variable domain reads EPEVTQTPSHQVTQMGQEVILRCVPISNHLYFYWYRQILGQKVEFLVSFYNNEISEKSEIFDDQFSVERPDGSNFTLKIRSTKLEDSAMYFCARSGRDSNQPQHFGDGTRLSIL.

Written as DNA, the CDR3 is TGCAGTGCTAGAGGCACCTGGTTTTCTGGGGAGCTGTTTTTT. It yields the protein CSARGTWFSGELFF. The chain has TRBV20-1 and TRBJ2-2; no clear D. The germline CDR1 and CDR2 sequences are DFQATT and SNEGSKA (reference sequence). V lost 1 base to trimming and J lost 8 bases, with 14 bases between them. The CDR3 spans 14 residues.

J is TRBJ2-2 and V is TRBV7-2, with D possibly matching TRBD1 (5 bases). V lost 5 bases to trimming and J lost 7 bases, with 17 bases between them. This CDR3 has 15 residues. Germline CDR1 SGHTA, CDR2 FQGNSA. The CDR3 DNA sequence: TGTGCCAGCAGCCCTACCCCCGGACATGGCGGGGAGCTGTTTTTT. It codes for CASSPTPGHGGELFF.

The V and J genes are TRBV19 and TRBJ2-4, with 8 bases identical to TRBD2. The V segment lost 2 bases and the J segment 0 bases; nucleotides outside the gene matches: 0. Germline CDR1 reads LNHDA; CDR2 reads SQIVND (reference sequence). The length of the CDR3 is 15 residues. CDR3: CASSIREGAKNIQYF. The CDR3 DNA reads as TGTGCCAGTAGTATACGGGAGGGAGCCAAAAACATTCAGTACTTC.

The rearrangement joins TRBV7-7 to TRBJ2-1, with TRBD2 matching over 8 bases. The CDR3 spans 11 residues. Per the germline V gene, CDR1 is SSHAT and CDR2 is FNYEAQ (reference sequence). J gave up 16 bases and V 7 bases, and 9 bases lay outside the gene matches. The CDR3 sequence is CASKGKRELFF. In DNA, the CDR3 is TGTGCCAGCAAGGGCAAGCGGGAGTTATTCTTC.

The chain has TRBV20-1 and TRBJ1-6, with D uncertain. CDR1 is DFQATT and CDR2 is SNEGSKA in the germline V gene (reference sequence). The CDR3 length is 14 residues. Trimming left V 5 bases short and J 7 bases short, with 15 bases between. The DNA of the CDR3 is TGCAGTGCTGCCGGAGGGTACCACAATTCACCCCTCCACTTT. It is translated as CSAAGGYHNSPLHF.

This chain joins TRBV20-1 and TRBJ1-6, with D perhaps matching TRBD1 (6 bases). Germline V gene data show CDR1 as DFQATT and CDR2 as SNEGSKA (reference sequence). The CDR3 runs to 13 residues. The germline V and J ends were trimmed by 7 bases and 9 bases, with 16 bases remaining between them. The chain's CDR3 is CSVSGGVSSPLHF. The CDR3, as DNA: TGCAGTGTGAGTGGGGGCGTGAGTTCACCCCTCCACTTT.

The gene calls are TRBV10-3 and TRBJ2-7, with TRBD1 matching 10 bases. V was clipped by 2 bases and J by 4 bases; unmatched bases: 8. Germline assignment: CDR1 ENHRY and CDR2 SYGVKD. CDR3 size: 16 residues. CDR3 DNA sequence: TGTGCCATCAGTGAGAGGGGGGGGACAGGGGCGTACGAGCAGTACTTC. It encodes CAISERGGTGAYEQYF.

The rearrangement uses TRBV11-2 and TRBJ1-3, with D perhaps TRBD1 (5 bases). The CDR3 length is 16 residues. The germline V gene has CDR1 SGHAT and CDR2 FQNNGV. V lost 2 bases to trimming and J lost 0 bases, with 11 bases between them. CDR3 sequence: CASSLLSGISGNTIYF. The CDR3 nucleotides read TGTGCCAGCAGCTTATTGTCAGGGATCTCTGGAAACACCATATATTTT.

V and J are TRBV19 and TRBJ2-4; TRBD2 aligns across 8 bases. Germline values: CDR1 LNHDA, CDR2 SQIVND (reference sequence). The CDR3 spans 15 residues. V dropped 3 bases and J dropped 6; count of bases not matched to a gene: 7. CDR3 residues: CASSIERERGNIQYF. The CDR3 coding sequence is TGTGCCAGTAGTATCGAGCGGGAGCGGGGAAACATTCAGTACTTC.

V is TRBV19 and J is TRBJ2-5, with D possibly TRBD1 on 6 matching bases. The ends were cut back, 3 bases at V and 4 bases at J, with 15 bases in the middle. The CDR3 consists of 15 residues. The germline gives CDR1 LNHDA, CDR2 SQIVND (reference sequence). CDR3: CASSMGTQRRETQYF. In DNA form, the CDR3 reads TGTGCCAGTAGTATGGGGACACAAAGGAGAGAGACCCAGTACTTC.

This clonotype was seen at least ten times. The rearrangement uses TRBV7-2 and TRBJ2-1; no firm D call. Germline lookup yields CDR1 SGHTA and CDR2 FQGNSA. This CDR3 region has 14 residues. Between the trimmed V and J ends, which lost 5 bases and 2 bases, there was a span of 10 bases. The CDR3 nucleotides are TGTGCCAGCAGCCCTCCCCAGGCCTACAATGAGCAGTTCTTC. Its protein product is CASSPPQAYNEQFF.

This clonotype appeared a few times. The DNA of the CDR3 is TGTGCCAGCAGCCTCAAGGAGCCGTACAATGAGCAGTTCTTC. Its protein is CASSLKEPYNEQFF. The J gene is TRBJ2-1, the V gene TRBV11-2; no reliable D call. Germline assignment: CDR1 SGHAT and CDR2 FQNNGV. V was cut by 5 bases and J by 4 bases, with 12 bases left in between. The CDR3 extends over 14 amino acids. The full variable domain, its missing parts supplied by reference TRBV11-2 and TRBJ2-1, is EAGVAQSPRYKIIEKRQSVAFWCNPISGHATLYWYQQILGQGPKLLIQFQNNGVVDDSQLPKDRFSAERLKGVDSTLKIQPAKLEDSAVYLCASSLKEPYNEQFFGPGTRLTVL.